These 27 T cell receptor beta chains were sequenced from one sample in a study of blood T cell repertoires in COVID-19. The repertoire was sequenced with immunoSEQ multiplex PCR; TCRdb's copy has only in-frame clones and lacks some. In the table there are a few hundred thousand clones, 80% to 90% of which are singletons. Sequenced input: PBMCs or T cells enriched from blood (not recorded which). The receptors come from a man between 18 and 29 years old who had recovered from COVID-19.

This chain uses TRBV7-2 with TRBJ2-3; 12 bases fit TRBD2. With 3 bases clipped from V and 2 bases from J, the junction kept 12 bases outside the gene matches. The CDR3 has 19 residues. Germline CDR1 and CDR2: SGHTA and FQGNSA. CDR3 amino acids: CASSFTSGRPPKNTDTQYF. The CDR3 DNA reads TGTGCCAGCAGCTTTACTAGCGGGAGGCCTCCCAAGAACACAGATACGCAGTATTTT.

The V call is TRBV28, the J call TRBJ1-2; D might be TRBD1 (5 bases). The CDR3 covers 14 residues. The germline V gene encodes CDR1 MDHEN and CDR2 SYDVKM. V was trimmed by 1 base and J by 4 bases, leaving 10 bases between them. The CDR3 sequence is CASSLSGGLYGYTF. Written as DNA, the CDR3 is TGTGCCAGCAGTTTATCGGGGGGACTCTATGGCTACACCTTC.

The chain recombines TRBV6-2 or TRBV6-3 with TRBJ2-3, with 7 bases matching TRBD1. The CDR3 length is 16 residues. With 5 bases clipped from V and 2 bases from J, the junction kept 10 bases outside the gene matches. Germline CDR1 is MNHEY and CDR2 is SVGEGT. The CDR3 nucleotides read TGTGCCAGCAGTACGACTGTGACAGGGTACACAGATACGCAGTATTTT. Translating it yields CASSTTVTGYTDTQYF.

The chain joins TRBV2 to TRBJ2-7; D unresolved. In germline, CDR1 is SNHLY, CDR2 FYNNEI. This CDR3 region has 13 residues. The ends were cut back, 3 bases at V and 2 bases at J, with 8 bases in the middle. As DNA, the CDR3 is TGTGCCAGCAGTGACGAGTACCCCTACGAGCAGTACTTC. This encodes CASSDEYPYEQYF.

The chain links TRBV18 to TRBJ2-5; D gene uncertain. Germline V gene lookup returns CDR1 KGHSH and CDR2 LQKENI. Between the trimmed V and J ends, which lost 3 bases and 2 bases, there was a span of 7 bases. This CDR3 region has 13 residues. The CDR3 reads CASSPRDQETQYF. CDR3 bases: TGTGCCAGCTCACCGCGAGATCAAGAGACCCAGTACTTC.

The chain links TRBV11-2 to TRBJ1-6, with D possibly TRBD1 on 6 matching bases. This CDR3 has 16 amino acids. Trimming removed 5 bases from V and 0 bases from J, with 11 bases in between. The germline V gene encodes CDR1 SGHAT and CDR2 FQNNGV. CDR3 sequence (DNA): TGTGCCAGCAGCGTAACAGGGCGCTCCTATAATTCACCCCTCCACTTT. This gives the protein CASSVTGRSYNSPLHF.

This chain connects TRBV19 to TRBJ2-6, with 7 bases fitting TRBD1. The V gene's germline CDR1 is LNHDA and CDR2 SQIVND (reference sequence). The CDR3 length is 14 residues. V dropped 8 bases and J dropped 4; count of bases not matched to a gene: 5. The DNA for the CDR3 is TGTGCCAGTTCACAGGGGAGCGGGGCCAACGTCCTGACTTTC. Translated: CASSQGSGANVLTF.

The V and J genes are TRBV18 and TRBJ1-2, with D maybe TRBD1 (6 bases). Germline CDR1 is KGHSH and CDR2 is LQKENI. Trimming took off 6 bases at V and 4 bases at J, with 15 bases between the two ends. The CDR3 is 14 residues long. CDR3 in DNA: TGTGCCAGCTCCGGGACACTCAGTTCCTATGGCTACACCTTC. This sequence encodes CASSGTLSSYGYTF. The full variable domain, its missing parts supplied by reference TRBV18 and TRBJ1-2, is NAGVMQNPRHLVRRRGQEARLRCSPMKGHSHVYWYRQLPEEGLKFMVYLQKENIIDESGMPKERFSAEFPKEGPSILRIQQVVRGDSAAYFCASSGTLSSYGYTFGSGTRLTVV.

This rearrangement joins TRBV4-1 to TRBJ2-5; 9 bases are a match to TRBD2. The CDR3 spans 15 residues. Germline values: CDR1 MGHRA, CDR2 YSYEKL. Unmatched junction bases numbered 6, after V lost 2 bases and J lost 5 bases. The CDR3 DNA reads TGCGCCAGCAGCCAAACCGGGACTAGCTTTGAGACCCAGTACTTC. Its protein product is CASSQTGTSFETQYF.

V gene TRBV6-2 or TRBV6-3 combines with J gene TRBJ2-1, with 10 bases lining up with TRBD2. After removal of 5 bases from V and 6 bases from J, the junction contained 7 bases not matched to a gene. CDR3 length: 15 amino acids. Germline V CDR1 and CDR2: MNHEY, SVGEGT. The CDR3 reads CASSDYSGRFNEQFF. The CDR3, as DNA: TGTGCCAGCAGTGATTATAGCGGGAGGTTCAATGAGCAGTTCTTC.

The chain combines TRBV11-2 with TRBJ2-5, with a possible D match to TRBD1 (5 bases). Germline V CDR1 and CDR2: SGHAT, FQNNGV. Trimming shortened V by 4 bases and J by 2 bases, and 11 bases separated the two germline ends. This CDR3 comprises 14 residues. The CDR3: CASSWTQTQETQYF. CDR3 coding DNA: TGTGCCAGCAGCTGGACACAAACTCAAGAGACCCAGTACTTC.

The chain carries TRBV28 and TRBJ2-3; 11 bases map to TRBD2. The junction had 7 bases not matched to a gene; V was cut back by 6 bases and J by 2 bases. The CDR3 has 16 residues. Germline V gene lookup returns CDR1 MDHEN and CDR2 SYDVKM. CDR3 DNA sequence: TGTGCCAGCAGGCCCCGGACTAGCGGGCACACAGATACGCAGTATTTT. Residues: CASRPRTSGHTDTQYF.

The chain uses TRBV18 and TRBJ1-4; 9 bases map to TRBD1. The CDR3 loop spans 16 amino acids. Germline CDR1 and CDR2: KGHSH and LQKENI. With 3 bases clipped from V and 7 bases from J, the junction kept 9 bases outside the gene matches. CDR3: CASSPRTGTGLEKLFF. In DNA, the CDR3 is TGTGCCAGCTCACCTCGAACCGGGACAGGGCTTGAAAAACTGTTTTTT.

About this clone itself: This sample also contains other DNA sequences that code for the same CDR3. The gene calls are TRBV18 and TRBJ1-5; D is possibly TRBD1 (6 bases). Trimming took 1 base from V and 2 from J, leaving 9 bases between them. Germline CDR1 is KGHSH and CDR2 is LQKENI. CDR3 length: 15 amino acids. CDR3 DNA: TGTGCCAGCTCACCACAGGGGGTGGGCAATCAGCCCCAGCATTTT. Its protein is CASSPQGVGNQPQHF.

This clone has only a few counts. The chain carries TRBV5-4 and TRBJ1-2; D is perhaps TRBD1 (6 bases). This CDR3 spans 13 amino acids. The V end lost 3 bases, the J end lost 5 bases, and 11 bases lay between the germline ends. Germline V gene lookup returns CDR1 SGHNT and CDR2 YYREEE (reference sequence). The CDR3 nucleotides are TGTGCCAGCAGCTACCCAGGGGATTATGGCTACACCTTC. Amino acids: CASSYPGDYGYTF.

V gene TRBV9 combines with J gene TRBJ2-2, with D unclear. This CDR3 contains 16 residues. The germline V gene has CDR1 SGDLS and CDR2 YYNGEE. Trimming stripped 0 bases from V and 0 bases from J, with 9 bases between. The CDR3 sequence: CASSVAAQANTGELFF. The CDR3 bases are TGTGCCAGCAGCGTAGCGGCCCAGGCGAACACCGGGGAGCTGTTTTTT.

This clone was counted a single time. The CDR3 here is CASYNQMNTEAFF. CDR3 sequence (DNA): TGCGCCAGCTACAACCAGATGAACACTGAAGCTTTCTTT. The J gene is TRBJ1-1, the V gene TRBV4-1; the D is unclear. CDR1 and CDR2 from the germline V gene are MGHRA and YSYEKL. This CDR3 has 13 amino acids. Trimming stripped 8 bases from V and 0 bases from J, with 10 bases between.

The CDR3, as DNA: TGTGCCAGCAGCTTAGCGGGGGGAGCTGAAGCTTTCTTT. Its translation is CASSLAGGAEAFF. The V gene is TRBV7-6, the J gene TRBJ1-1; D is perhaps TRBD1 (5 bases). Germline CDR1 is SGHVS and CDR2 is FNYEAQ. The V gene lost 0 bases and the J gene lost 6 bases, with 8 bases spanning the gap. This CDR3 comprises 13 residues. Full variable domain (rest looked up from reference TRBV7-6 and TRBJ1-1): GAGVSQSPRYKVTKRGQDVALRCDPISGHVSLYWYRQALGQGPEFLTYFNYEAQQDKSGLPNDRFSAERPEGSISTLTIQRTEQRDSAMYRCASSLAGGAEAFFGQGTRLTVV.

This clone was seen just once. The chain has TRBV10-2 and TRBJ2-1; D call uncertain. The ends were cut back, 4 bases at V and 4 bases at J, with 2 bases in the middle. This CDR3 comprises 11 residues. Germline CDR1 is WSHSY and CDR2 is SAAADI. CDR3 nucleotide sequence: TGCGCCAGCAGTGCGTACAATGAGCAGTTCTTC. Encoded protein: CASSAYNEQFF.

Here the CDR3 reads CASSSRGVDAEAFF. CDR3 in DNA: TGTGCCAGCAGCTCCCGGGGAGTCGACGCTGAAGCTTTCTTT. V and J are TRBV7-8 and TRBJ1-1; no clear D gene. V lost 4 bases, J lost 6 bases, and 15 bases lay in between. Germline V gene sequence: CDR1 SGHVS, CDR2 FQNEAQ. The CDR3 is 14 amino acids.

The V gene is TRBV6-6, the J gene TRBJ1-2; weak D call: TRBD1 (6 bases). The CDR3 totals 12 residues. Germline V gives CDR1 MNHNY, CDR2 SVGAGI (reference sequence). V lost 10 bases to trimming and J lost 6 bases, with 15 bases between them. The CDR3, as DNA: TGTGCCACCTTCGGGGGGCGAGATGGCTACACCTTC. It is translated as CATFGGRDGYTF.

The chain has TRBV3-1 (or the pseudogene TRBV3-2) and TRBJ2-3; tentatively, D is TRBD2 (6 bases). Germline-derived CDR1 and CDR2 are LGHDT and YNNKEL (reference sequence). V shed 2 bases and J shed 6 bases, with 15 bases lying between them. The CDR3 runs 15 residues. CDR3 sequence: CASSQLAGTRDTQYF. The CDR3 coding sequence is TGTGCCAGCAGCCAATTAGCCGGGACTCGGGATACGCAGTATTTT.

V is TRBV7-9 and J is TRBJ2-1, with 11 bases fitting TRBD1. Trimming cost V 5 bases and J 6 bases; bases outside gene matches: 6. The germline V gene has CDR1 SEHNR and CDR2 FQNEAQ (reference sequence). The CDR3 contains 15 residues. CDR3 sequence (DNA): TGTGCCAGCAGCCCGGAAGGGACAGGGGGCAATGAGCAGTTCTTC. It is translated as CASSPEGTGGNEQFF.

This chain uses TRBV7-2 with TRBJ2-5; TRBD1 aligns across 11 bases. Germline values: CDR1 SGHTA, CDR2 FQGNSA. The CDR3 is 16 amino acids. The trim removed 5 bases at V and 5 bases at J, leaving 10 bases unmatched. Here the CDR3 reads CASSLGGTGGRETQYF. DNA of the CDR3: TGTGCCAGCAGCCTCGGGGGGACAGGGGGAAGGGAGACCCAGTACTTC. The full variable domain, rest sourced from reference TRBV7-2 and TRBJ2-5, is GAGVSQSPSNKVTEKGKDVELRCDPISGHTALYWYRQSLGQGLEFLIYFQGNSAPDKSGLPSDRFSAERTGGSVSTLTIQRTQQEDSAVYLCASSLGGTGGRETQYFGPGTRLLVL.

CDR3 sequence (DNA): TGTGCCAGCAGCTCCCTCCGGGCTGGGAGCGAGCAGTACTTC. Residues: CASSSLRAGSEQYF. This chain joins TRBV7-9 and TRBJ2-7; D is perhaps TRBD2 (5 bases). Trimming took 4 bases from V and 6 from J, leaving 16 bases between them. The CDR3 sequence is 14 residues long. Per the germline V gene, CDR1 is SEHNR and CDR2 is FQNEAQ (reference sequence).

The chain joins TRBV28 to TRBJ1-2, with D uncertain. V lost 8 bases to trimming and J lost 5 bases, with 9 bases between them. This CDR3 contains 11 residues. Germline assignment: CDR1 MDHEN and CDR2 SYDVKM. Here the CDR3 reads CASADWYGYTF. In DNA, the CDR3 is TGTGCCAGCGCGGACTGGTATGGCTACACCTTC.

This chain's CDR3 is CASKVGGTNTGELFF. In DNA, the CDR3 is TGTGCCAGCAAGGTGGGGGGGACCAACACCGGGGAGCTGTTTTTT. This chain uses TRBV2 with TRBJ2-2, with 7 positions matching TRBD2. Trimming cost V 7 bases and J 2 bases; bases outside gene matches: 7. The CDR3 has 15 residues. CDR1 is SNHLY and CDR2 is FYNNEI in the germline V gene.